Sequencing of this T cell receptor (beta chain) was carried out in a study of shared clonotypes between healthy human individuals. Worth noting for this clone: The antigen remains undetermined.

Clones were read by immunoSEQ multiplex PCR, and TCRdb kept only the in-frame ones, dropping some. Altogether approximately 1,000,000 clones are present, around 82% being singletons, with the ten largest covering approximately 0.5%. Study-wide results and limits: In several donors, about 5% of naive CD4 clonotypes appeared in common.

Sequenced input: memory CD4+ T cells from PBMCs. Sample subset: CD45RA-negative fraction. The sequence was collected from a man aged 18 to 30 in good health. Some clones in this sample may be carry-over from other donors' samples.

CDR3 in amino acids: CASSSRQGPGPRSYEQYF. CDR3 DNA sequence: TGTGCCAGCAGCTCGAGACAGGGTCCGGGCCCCCGCTCCTACGAGCAGTACTTC. V and J are TRBV11-1 and TRBJ2-7; TRBD1 agrees at 7 bases. The V gene's germline CDR1 is SGHAT and CDR2 FQDESV (reference sequence). The CDR3 covers 18 residues. The V segment lost 4 bases and the J segment 0 bases; nucleotides outside the gene matches: 15.